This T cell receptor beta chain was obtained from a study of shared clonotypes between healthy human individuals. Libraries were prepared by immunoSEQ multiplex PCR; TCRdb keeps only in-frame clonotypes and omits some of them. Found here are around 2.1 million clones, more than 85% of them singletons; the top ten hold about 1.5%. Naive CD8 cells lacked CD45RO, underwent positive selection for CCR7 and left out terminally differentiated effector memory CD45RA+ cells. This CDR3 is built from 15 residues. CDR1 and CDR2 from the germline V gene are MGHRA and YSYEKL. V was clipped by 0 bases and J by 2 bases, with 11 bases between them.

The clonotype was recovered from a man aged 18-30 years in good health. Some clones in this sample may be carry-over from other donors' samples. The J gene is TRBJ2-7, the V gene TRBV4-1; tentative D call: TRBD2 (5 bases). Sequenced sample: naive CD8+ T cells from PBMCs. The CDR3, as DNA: TGCGCCAGCAGCCAAGATGGCGGGCGGCCCTACGAGCAGTACTTC. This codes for CASSQDGGRPYEQYF.